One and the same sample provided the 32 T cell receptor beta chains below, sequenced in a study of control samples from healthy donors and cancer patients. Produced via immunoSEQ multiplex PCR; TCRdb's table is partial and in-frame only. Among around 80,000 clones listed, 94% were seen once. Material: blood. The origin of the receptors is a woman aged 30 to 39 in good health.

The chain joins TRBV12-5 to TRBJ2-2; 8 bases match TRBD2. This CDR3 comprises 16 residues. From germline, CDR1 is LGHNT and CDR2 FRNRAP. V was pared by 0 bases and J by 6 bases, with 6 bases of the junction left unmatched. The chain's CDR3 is CASGLVASGRAGELFF. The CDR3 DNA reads TGTGCTAGTGGTTTGGTAGCCTCCGGGAGGGCCGGGGAGCTGTTTTTT.

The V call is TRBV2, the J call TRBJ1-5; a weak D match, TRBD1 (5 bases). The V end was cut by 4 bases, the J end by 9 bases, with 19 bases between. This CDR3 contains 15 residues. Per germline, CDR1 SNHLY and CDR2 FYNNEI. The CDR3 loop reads CASSAGTVFPSPQHF. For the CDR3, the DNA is TGTGCCAGCAGTGCCGGGACGGTATTTCCTTCGCCCCAGCATTTT.

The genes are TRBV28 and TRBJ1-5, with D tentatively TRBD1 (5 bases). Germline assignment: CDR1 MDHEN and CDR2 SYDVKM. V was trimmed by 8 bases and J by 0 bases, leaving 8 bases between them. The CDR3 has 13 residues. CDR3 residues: CASRRVSNQPQHF. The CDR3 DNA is TGTGCCAGCCGCAGGGTTAGCAATCAGCCCCAGCATTTT.

CDR3 nucleotide sequence: TGTGCCACCAGCAGAGCCAAGGATGAAAAACTGTTTTTT. Its translation is CATSRAKDEKLFF. The chain combines TRBV15 with TRBJ1-4; no reliable D call. The CDR3 extends over 13 amino acids. Trimming took off 1 base at V and 6 bases at J, with 6 bases between the two ends. Germline loops: CDR1 LNHNV, CDR2 YYDKDF (reference sequence). The full variable domain, rest sourced from reference TRBV15 and TRBJ1-4, is DAMVIQNPRYQVTQFGKPVTLSCSQTLNHNVMYWYQQKSSQAPKLLFHYYDKDFNNEADTPDNFQSRRPNTSFCFLDIRSPGLGDTAMYLCATSRAKDEKLFFGSGTQLSVL.

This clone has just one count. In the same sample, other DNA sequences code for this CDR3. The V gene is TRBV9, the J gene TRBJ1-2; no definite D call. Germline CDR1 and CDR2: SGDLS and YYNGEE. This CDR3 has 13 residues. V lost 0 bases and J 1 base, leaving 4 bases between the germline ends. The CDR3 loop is CASSVESNYGYTF. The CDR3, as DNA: TGTGCCAGCAGCGTAGAGAGTAACTATGGCTACACCTTC. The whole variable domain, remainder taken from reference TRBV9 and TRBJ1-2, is DSGVTQTPKHLITATGQRVTLRCSPRSGDLSVYWYQQSLDQGLQFLIQYYNGEERAKGNILERFSAQQFPDLHSELNLSSLELGDSALYFCASSVESNYGYTFGSGTRLTVV.

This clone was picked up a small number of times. The CDR3 DNA follows: TGTGCCAGCAGCCTTGCAGGGAGTTCGGATCAGCCCCAGCATTTT. Translating it yields CASSLAGSSDQPQHF. V usage is TRBV3-1 (or the pseudogene TRBV3-2) and J usage is TRBJ1-5; D is possibly TRBD1 (5 bases). This CDR3 is 15 amino acids long. Germline V gives CDR1 LGHDT, CDR2 YNNKEL (reference sequence). V lost 4 bases and J 5 bases, leaving 15 bases between the germline ends.

CDR3 DNA sequence: TGCAGTGGAACAGCGCGGTTTGAAGCTTTCTTT. This encodes CSGTARFEAFF. The genes are TRBV20-1 and TRBJ1-1; no clear D. The CDR3 length is 11 residues. V lost 7 bases, J lost 7 bases, and 13 bases lay in between. CDR1 and CDR2 (germline): DFQATT, SNEGSKA (reference sequence).

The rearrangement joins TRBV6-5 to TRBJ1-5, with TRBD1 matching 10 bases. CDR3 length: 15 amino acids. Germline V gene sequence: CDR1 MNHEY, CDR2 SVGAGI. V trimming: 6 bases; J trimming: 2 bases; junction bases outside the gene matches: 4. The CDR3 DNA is TGTGCCAGCAGCCAGACAGGGGGCGGCAATCAGCCCCAGCATTTT. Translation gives CASSQTGGGNQPQHF.

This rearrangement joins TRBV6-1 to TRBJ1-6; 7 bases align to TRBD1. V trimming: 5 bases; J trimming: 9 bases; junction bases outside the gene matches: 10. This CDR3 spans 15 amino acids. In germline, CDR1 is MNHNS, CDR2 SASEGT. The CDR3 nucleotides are TGTGCCAGCAGTTCTACCCAGGGGGTTGGTTCACCCCTCCACTTT. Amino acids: CASSSTQGVGSPLHF.

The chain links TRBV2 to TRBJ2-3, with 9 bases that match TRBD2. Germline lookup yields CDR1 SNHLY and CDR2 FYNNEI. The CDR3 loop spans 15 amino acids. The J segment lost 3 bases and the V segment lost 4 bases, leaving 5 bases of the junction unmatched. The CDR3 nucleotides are TGTGCCAGCAGTGCTTTGGCGGGGGGGACAGATACGCAGTATTTT. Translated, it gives CASSALAGGTDTQYF.

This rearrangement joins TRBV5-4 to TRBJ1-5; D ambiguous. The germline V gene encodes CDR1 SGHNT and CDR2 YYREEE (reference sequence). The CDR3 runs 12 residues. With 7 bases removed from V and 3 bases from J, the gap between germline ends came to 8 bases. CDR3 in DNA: TGTGCCAGCGGCAAAGACAATCAGCCCCAGCATTTT. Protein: CASGKDNQPQHF.

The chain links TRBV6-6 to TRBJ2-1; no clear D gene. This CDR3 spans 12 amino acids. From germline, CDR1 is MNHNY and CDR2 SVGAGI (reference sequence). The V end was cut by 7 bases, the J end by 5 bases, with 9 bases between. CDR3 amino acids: CASTTLDNEQFF. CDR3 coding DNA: TGTGCCAGCACCACTTTGGACAATGAGCAGTTCTTC.

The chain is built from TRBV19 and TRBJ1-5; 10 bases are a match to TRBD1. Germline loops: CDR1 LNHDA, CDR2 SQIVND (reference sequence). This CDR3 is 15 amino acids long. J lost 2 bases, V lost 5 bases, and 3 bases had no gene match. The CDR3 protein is CASSEDRGGNQPQHF. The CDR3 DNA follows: TGTGCCAGTAGTGAGGACAGGGGGGGCAATCAGCCCCAGCATTTT.

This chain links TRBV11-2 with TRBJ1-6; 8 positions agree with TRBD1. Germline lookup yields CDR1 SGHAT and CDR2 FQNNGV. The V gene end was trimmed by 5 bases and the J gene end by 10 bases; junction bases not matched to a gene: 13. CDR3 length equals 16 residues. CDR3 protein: CASSRLRTGLKSPLHF. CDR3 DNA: TGTGCCAGCAGCAGACTTCGGACAGGGTTAAAATCACCCCTCCACTTT. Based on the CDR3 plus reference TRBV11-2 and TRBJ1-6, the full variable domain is EAGVAQSPRYKIIEKRQSVAFWCNPISGHATLYWYQQILGQGPKLLIQFQNNGVVDDSQLPKDRFSAERLKGVDSTLKIQPAKLEDSAVYLCASSRLRTGLKSPLHFGNGTRLTVT.

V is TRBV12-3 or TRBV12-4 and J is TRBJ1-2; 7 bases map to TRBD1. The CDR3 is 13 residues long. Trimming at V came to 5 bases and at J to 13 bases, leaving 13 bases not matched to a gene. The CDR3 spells CASSAPGQPIITF. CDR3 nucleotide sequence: TGTGCCAGCAGTGCCCCGGGACAGCCTATCATCACCTTC.

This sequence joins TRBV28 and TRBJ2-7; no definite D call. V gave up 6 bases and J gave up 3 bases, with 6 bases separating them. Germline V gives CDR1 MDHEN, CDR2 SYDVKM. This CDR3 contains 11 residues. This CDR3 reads CASSRIYEQYF. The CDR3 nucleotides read TGTGCCAGCAGCCGAATCTACGAGCAGTACTTC.

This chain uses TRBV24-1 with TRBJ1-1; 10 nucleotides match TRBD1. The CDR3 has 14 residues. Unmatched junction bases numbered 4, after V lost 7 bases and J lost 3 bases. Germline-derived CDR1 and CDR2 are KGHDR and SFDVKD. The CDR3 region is CATRTGGVDTEAFF. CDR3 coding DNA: TGTGCCACCAGGACAGGGGGCGTCGACACTGAAGCTTTCTTT.

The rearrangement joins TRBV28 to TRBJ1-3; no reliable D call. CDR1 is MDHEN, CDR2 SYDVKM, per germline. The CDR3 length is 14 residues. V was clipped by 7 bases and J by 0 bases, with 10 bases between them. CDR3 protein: CASTRTSSGNTIYF. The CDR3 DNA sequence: TGTGCCAGCACTAGGACTTCCTCTGGAAACACCATATATTTT.

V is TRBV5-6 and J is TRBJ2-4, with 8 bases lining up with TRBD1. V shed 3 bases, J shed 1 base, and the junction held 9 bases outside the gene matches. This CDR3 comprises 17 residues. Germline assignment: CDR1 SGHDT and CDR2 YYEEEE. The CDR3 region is CASSSYGQGLAKNIQYF. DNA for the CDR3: TGTGCCAGCAGCTCCTATGGACAGGGACTGGCCAAAAACATTCAGTACTTC.

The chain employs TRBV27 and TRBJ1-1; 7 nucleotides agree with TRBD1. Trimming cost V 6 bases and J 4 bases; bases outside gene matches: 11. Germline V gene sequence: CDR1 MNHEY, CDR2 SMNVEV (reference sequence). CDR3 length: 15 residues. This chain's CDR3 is CASRATRTGPTEAFF. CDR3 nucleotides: TGTGCCAGCAGGGCCACGAGGACAGGACCCACTGAAGCTTTCTTT.

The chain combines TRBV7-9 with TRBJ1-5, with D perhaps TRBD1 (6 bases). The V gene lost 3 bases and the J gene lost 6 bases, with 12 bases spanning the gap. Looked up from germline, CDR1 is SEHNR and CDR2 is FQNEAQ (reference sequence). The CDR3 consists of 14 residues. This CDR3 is CASSFSQGSQPQHF. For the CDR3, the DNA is TGTGCCAGCAGCTTCTCACAGGGAAGTCAGCCCCAGCATTTT.

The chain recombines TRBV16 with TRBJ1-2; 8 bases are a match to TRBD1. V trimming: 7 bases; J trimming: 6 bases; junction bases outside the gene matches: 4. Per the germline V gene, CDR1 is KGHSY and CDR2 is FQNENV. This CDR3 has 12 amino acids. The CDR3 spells CASTLTGDGYTF. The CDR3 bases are TGTGCCAGCACCCTGACAGGGGATGGCTACACCTTC.

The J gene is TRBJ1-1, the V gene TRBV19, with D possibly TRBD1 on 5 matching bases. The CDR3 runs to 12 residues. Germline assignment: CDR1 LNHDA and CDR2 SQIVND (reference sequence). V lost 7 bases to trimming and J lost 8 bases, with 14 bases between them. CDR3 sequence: CASTTDETEAFF. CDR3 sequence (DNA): TGTGCCAGTACGACAGACGAAACCGAAGCTTTCTTT.

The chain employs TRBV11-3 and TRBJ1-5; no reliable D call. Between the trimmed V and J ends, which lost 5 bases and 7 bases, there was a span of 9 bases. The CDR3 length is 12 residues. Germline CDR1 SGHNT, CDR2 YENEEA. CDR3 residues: CASSRITQPQHF. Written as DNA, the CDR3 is TGTGCCAGCAGCCGGATTACACAGCCCCAGCATTTT.

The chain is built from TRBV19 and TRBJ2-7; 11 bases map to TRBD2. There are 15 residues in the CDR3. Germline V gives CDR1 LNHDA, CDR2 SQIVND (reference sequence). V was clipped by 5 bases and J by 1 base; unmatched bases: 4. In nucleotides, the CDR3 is TGTGCCAGTAGTCCATGGACTAGCGGGTCCTACGAGCAGTACTTC. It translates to CASSPWTSGSYEQYF.

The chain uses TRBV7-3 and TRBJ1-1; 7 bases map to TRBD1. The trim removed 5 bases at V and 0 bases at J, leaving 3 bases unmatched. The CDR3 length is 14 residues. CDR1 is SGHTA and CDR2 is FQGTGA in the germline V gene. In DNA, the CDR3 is TGTGCCAGCAGCCGGGACAGCCTGAACACTGAAGCTTTCTTT. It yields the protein CASSRDSLNTEAFF.

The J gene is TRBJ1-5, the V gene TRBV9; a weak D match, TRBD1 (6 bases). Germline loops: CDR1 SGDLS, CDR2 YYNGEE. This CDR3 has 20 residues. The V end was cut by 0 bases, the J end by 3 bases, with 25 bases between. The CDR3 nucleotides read TGTGCCAGCAGCGTAGAACAGGGAGTTTTTAACGTGTCTCCCAATCAGCCCCAGCATTTT. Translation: CASSVEQGVFNVSPNQPQHF.

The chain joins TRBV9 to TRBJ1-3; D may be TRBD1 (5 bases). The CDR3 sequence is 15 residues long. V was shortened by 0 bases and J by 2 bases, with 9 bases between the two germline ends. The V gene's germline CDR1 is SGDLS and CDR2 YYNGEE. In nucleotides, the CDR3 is TGTGCCAGCAGCGTAGATAGGGGTCCTGGAAACACCATATATTTT. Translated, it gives CASSVDRGPGNTIYF.

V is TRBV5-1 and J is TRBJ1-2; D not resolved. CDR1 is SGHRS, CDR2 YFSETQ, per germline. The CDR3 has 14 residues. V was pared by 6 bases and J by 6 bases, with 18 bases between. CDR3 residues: CASTAQGPGDGYTF. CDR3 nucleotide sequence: TGCGCCAGCACCGCTCAAGGGCCTGGGGATGGCTACACCTTC.

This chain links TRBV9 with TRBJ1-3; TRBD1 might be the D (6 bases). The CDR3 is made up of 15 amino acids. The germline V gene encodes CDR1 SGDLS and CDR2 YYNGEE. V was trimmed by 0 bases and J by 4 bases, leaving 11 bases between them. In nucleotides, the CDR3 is TGTGCCAGCAGCGTAGAGGGGGTCGGAGGAAACACCATATATTTT. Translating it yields CASSVEGVGGNTIYF.

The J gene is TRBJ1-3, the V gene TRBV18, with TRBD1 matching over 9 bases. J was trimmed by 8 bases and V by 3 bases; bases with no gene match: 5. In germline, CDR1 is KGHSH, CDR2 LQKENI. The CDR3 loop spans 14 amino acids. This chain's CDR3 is CASSPRTGEHTIYF. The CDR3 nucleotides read TGTGCCAGCTCACCTCGGACAGGGGAGCACACCATATATTTT.

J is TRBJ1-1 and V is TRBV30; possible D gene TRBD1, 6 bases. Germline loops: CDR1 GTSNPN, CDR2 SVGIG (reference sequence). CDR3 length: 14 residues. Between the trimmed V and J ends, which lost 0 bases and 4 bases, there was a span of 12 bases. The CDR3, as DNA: TGTGCCTGGAGTGTTTGGGGGGGGGCCACTGAAGCTTTCTTT. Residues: CAWSVWGGATEAFF.